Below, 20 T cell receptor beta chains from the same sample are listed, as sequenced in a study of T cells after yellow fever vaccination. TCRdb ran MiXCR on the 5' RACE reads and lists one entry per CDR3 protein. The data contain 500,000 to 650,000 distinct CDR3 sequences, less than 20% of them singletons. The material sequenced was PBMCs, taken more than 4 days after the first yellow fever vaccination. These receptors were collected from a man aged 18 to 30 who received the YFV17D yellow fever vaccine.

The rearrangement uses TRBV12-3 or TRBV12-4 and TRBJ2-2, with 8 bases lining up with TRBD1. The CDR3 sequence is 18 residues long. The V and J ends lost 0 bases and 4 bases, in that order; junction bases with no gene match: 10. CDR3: CASSLAQIRGPGTGELFF. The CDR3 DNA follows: TGTGCCAGCAGTTTAGCGCAAATCAGGGGGCCGGGCACCGGGGAGCTGTTTTTT.

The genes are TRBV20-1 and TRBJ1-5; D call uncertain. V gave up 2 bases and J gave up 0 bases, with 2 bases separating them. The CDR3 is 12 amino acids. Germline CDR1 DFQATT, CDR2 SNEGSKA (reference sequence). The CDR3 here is CSARLSNQPQHF. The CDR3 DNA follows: TGCAGTGCTAGACTTAGCAATCAGCCCCAGCATTTT.

For the CDR3, the DNA is TGTGCCAGCAGTGATTCGGAGCCCTTACACACCATCTACGAGCAGTACGTC. Its protein product is CASSDSEPLHTIYEQYV. The chain recombines TRBV6-4 with TRBJ2-7; the D is unclear. The CDR3 is 17 residues long. Between the trimmed V and J ends, which lost 3 bases and 3 bases, there was a span of 21 bases. Germline CDR1 is MRHNA and CDR2 is SNTAGT.

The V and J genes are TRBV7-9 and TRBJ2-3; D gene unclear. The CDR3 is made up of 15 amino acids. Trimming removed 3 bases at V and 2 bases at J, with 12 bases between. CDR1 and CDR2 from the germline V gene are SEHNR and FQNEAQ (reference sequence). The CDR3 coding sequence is TGTGCCAGCAGCTTTATAAGCGCACCCACAGATACGCAGTATTTT. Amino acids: CASSFISAPTDTQYF. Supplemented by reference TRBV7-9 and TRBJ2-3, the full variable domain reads DTGVSQNPRHKITKRGQNVTFRCDPISEHNRLYWYRQTLGQGPEFLTYFQNEAQLEKSRLLSDRFSAERPKGSFSTLEIQRTEQGDSAMYLCASSFISAPTDTQYFGPGTRLTVL.

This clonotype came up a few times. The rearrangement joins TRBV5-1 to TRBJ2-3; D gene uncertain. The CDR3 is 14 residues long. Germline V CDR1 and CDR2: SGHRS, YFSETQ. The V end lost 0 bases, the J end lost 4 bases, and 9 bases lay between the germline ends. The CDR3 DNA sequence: TGCGCCAGCAGCTTGGTTGGCGTCGCAGATACGCAGTATTTT. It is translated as CASSLVGVADTQYF.

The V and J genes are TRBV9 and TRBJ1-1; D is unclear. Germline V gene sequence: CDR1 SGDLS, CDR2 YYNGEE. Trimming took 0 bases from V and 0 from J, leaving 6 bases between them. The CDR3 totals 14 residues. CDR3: CASSVVELNTEAFF. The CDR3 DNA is TGTGCCAGCAGCGTAGTTGAGTTGAACACTGAAGCTTTCTTT.

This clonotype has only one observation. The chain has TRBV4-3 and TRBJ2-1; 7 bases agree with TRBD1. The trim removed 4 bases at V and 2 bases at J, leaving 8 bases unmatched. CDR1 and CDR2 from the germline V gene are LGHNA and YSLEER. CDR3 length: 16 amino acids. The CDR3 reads CASSLDRVETYNEQFF. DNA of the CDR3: TGCGCCAGCAGCCTCGACAGGGTGGAAACCTACAATGAGCAGTTCTTC.

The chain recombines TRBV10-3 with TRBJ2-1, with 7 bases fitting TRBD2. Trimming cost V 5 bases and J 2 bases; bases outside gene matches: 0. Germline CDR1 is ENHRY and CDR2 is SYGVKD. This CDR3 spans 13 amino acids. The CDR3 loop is CAISSGAYNEQFF. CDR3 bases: TGTGCCATCAGTAGCGGGGCCTACAATGAGCAGTTCTTC.

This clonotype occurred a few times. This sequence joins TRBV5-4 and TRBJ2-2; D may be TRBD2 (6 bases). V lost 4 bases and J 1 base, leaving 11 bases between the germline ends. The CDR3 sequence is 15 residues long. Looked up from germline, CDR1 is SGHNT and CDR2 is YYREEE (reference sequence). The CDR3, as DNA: TGTGCCAGCAGCCAGGAGGGGAGGAACACCGGGGAGCTGTTTTTT. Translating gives CASSQEGRNTGELFF.

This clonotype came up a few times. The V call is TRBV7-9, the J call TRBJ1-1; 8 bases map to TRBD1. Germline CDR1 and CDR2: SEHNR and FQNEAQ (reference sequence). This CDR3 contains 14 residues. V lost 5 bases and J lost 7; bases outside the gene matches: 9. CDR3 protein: CASSLMGTGDEAFF. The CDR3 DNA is TGTGCCAGCAGCCTAATGGGGACAGGCGATGAAGCTTTCTTT.

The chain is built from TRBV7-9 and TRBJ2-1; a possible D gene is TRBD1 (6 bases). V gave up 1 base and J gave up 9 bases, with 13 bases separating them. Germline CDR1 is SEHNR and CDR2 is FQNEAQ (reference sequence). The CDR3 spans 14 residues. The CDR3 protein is CASSLDLGAGEQFF. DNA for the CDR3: TGTGCCAGCAGCTTAGACCTGGGGGCGGGTGAGCAGTTCTTC.

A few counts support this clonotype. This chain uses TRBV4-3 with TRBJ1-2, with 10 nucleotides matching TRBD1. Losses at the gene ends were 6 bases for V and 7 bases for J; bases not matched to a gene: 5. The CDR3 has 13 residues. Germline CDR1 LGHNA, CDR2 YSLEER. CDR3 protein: CASSAGQGPGYTF. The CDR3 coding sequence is TGCGCCAGCAGTGCGGGACAGGGGCCTGGCTACACCTTC.

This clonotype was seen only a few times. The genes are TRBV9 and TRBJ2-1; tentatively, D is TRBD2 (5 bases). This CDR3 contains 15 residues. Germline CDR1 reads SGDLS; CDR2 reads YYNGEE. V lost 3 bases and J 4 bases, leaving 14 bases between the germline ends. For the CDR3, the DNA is TGTGCCAGCAGCGCTTGGACTTCCCAATACAATGAGCAGTTCTTC. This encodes CASSAWTSQYNEQFF.

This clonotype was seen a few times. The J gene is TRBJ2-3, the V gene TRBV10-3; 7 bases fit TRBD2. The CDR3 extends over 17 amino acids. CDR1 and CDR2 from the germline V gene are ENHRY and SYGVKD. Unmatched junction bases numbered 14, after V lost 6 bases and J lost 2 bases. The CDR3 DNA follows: TGTGCCATCAGCGAATCGCGGGGGTCCACATTCACAGATACGCAGTATTTT. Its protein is CAISESRGSTFTDTQYF.

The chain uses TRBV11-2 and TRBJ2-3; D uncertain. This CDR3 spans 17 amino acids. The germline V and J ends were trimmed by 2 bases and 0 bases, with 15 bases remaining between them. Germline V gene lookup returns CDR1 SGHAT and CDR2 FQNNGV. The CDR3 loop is CASSLKRPYASTDTQYF. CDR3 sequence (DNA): TGTGCCAGCAGCTTAAAAAGGCCCTACGCTAGCACAGATACGCAGTATTTT.

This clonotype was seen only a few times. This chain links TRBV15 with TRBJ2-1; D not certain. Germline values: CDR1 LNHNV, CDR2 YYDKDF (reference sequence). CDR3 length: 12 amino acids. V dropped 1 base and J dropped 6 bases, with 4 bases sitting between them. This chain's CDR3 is CATSRGVNEQFF. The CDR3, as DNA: TGTGCCACCAGCAGAGGGGTCAATGAGCAGTTCTTC.

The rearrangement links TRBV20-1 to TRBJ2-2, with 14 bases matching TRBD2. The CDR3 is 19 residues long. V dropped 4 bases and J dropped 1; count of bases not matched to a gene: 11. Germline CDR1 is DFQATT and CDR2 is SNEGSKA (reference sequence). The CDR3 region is CSAKGAGTSGRLNTGELFF. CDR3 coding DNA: TGCAGTGCTAAGGGCGCCGGGACTAGCGGGAGACTGAACACCGGGGAGCTGTTTTTT.

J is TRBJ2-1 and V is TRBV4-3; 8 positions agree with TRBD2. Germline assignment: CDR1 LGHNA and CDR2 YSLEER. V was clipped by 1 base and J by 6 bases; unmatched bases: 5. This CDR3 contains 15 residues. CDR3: CASSQVSRGGNEQFF. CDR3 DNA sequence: TGCGCCAGCAGCCAAGTGAGCCGGGGGGGCAATGAGCAGTTCTTC.

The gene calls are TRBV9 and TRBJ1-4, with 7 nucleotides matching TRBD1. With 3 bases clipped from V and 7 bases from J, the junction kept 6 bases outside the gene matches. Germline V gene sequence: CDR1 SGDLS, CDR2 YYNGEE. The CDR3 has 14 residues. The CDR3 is CASSAGGGGEKLFF. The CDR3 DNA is TGTGCCAGCAGCGCAGGGGGAGGTGGTGAAAAACTGTTTTTT. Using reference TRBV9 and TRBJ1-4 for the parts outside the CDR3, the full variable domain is DSGVTQTPKHLITATGQRVTLRCSPRSGDLSVYWYQQSLDQGLQFLIQYYNGEERAKGNILERFSAQQFPDLHSELNLSSLELGDSALYFCASSAGGGGEKLFFGSGTQLSVL.

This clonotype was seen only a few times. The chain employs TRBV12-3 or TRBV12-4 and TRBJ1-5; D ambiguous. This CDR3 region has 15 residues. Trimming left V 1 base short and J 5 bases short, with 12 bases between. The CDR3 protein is CASSLDSWKYQPQHF. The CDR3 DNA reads TGTGCCAGCAGTTTAGACAGTTGGAAGTATCAGCCCCAGCATTTT.